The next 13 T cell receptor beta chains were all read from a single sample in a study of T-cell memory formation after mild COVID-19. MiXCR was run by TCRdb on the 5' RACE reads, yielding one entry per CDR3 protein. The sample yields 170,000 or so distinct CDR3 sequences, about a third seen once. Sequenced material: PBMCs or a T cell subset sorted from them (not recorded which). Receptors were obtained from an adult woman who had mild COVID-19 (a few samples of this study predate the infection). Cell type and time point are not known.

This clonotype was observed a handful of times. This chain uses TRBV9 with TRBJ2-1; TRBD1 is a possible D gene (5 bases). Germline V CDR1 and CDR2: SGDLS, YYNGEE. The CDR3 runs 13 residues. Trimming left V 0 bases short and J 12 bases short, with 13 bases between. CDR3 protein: CASSVVSGSGQFF. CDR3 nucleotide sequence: TGTGCCAGCAGCGTAGTATCAGGGTCGGGGCAGTTCTTC.

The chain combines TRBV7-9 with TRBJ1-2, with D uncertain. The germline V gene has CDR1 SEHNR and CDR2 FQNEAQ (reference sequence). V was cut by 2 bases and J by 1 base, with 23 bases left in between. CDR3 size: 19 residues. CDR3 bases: TGTGCCAGCAGCTTATCGAGCCTTATGTTCAGGAACCTTAACTATGGCTACACCTTC. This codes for CASSLSSLMFRNLNYGYTF.

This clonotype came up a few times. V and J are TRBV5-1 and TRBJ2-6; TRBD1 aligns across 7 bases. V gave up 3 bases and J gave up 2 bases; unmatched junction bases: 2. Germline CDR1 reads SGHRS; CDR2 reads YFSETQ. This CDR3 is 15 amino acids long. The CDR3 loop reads CASSSGTAGANVLTF. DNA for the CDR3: TGCGCCAGCAGCTCCGGGACAGCTGGGGCCAACGTCCTGACTTTC.

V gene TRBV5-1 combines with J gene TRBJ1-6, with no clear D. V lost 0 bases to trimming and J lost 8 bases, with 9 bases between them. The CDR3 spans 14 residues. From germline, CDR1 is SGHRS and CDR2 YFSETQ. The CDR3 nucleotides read TGCGCCAGCAGCTTGGGCGGAGACGATTCACCCCTCCACTTT. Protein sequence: CASSLGGDDSPLHF. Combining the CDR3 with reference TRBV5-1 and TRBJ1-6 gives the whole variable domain KAGVTQTPRYLIKTRGQQVTLSCSPISGHRSVSWYQQTPGQGLQFLFEYFSETQRNKGNFPGRFSGRQFSNSRSEMNVSTLELGDSALYLCASSLGGDDSPLHFGNGTRLTVT.

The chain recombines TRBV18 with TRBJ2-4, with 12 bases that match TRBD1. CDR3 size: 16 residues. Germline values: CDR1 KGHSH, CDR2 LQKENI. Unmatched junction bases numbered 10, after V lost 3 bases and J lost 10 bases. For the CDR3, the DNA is TGTGCCAGCTCACCCAGACCCGGGACAGGGGGCGAGATTCAGTACTTC. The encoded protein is CASSPRPGTGGEIQYF.

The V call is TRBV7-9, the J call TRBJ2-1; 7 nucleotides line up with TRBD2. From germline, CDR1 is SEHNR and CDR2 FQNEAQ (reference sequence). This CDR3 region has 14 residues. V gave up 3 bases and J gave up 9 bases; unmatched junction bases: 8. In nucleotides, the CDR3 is TGTGCCAGCAGCTTTCTGGCGGGAGCTGGTGAGCAGTTCTTC. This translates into CASSFLAGAGEQFF.

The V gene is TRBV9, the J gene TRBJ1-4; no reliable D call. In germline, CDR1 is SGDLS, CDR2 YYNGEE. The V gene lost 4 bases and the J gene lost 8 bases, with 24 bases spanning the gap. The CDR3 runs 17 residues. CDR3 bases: TGTGCCAGCAGCCCCGAAGTTCGGATGGGGATAAACGAAAAACTGTTTTTT. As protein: CASSPEVRMGINEKLFF.

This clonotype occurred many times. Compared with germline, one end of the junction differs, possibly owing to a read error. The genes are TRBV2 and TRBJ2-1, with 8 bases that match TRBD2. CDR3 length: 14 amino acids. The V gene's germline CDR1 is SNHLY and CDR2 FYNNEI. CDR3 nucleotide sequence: TGTGCCAGCAGCGAAGCGCGGGGGGACGCTGAGCAGTTCTTC. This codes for CASSEARGDAEQFF.

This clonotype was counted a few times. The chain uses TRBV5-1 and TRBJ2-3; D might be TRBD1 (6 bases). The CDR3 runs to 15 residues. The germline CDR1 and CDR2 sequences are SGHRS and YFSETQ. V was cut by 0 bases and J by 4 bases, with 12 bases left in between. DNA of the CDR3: TGCGCCAGCAGCTTGGACCCCAGGGGAGCAGATACGCAGTATTTT. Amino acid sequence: CASSLDPRGADTQYF. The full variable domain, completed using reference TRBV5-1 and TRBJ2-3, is KAGVTQTPRYLIKTRGQQVTLSCSPISGHRSVSWYQQTPGQGLQFLFEYFSETQRNKGNFPGRFSGRQFSNSRSEMNVSTLELGDSALYLCASSLDPRGADTQYFGPGTRLTVL.

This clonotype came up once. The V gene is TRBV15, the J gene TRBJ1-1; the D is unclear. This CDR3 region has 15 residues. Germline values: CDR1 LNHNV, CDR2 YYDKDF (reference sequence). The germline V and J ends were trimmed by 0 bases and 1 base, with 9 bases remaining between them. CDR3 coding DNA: TGTGCCACCAGCAGAGATGAGGTTCCGAACACTGAAGCTTTCTTT. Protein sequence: CATSRDEVPNTEAFF.

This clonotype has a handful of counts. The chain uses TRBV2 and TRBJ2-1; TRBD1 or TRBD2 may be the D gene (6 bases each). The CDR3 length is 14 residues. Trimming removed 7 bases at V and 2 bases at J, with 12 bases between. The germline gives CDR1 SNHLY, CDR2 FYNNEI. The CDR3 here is CASKGGGAYNEQFF. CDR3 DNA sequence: TGTGCCAGCAAGGGGGGCGGGGCCTACAATGAGCAGTTCTTC. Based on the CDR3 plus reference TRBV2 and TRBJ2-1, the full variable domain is EPEVTQTPSHQVTQMGQEVILRCVPISNHLYFYWYRQILGQKVEFLVSFYNNEISEKSEIFDDQFSVERPDGSNFTLKIRSTKLEDSAMYFCASKGGGAYNEQFFGPGTRLTVL.

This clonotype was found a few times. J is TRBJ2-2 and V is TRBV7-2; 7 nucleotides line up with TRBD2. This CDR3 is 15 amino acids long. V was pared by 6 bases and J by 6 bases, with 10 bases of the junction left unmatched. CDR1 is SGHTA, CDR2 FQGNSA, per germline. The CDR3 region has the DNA TGTGCCAGCAGGATATTTGGCGGGAGCCCCGGGGAGCTGTTTTTT. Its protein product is CASRIFGGSPGELFF.

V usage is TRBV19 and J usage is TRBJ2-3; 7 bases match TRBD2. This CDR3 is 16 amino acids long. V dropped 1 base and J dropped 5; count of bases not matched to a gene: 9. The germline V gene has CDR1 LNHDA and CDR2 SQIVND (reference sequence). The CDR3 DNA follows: TGTGCCAGTAGTATAGCTAGCGGTCTCTCGGGAGATACGCAGTATTTT. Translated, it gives CASSIASGLSGDTQYF.